The next 24 T cell receptor beta chains were all read from a single sample in a study of blood T cell repertoires in COVID-19. Sequencing was performed with immunoSEQ multiplex PCR; in TCRdb, only in-frame clones are kept and a portion is missing. The sample consists of some 170,000 clones, 70% to 90% of them appearing once. The specimen sequenced was PBMCs or T cells enriched from blood (not recorded which). The receptor set was obtained from a man between 40 and 49 years old who had recovered from COVID-19.

The chain joins TRBV2 to TRBJ2-4; TRBD2 aligns across 8 bases. CDR3 length equals 14 residues. V trimming: 2 bases; J trimming: 4 bases; junction bases outside the gene matches: 1. Germline V gene data show CDR1 as SNHLY and CDR2 as FYNNEI. The CDR3 DNA reads TGTGCCAGCAGTGAATCTAGCGGGAAAAACATTCAGTACTTC. It specifies CASSESSGKNIQYF. The full variable domain, its missing parts supplied by reference TRBV2 and TRBJ2-4, is EPEVTQTPSHQVTQMGQEVILRCVPISNHLYFYWYRQILGQKVEFLVSFYNNEISEKSEIFDDQFSVERPDGSNFTLKIRSTKLEDSAMYFCASSESSGKNIQYFGAGTRLSVL.

The genes are TRBV28 and TRBJ2-1; TRBD2 agrees at 15 bases. Germline assignment: CDR1 MDHEN and CDR2 SYDVKM. V was clipped by 5 bases and J by 10 bases; unmatched bases: 9. CDR3 length: 16 residues. This CDR3 is CASSGTSGGPWQEQFF. CDR3 DNA: TGTGCCAGCAGTGGGACTAGCGGGGGGCCCTGGCAAGAGCAGTTCTTC.

This clone was counted a few times. The chain couples TRBV12-3 or TRBV12-4 to TRBJ2-2; D is uncertain. The CDR3 is 13 residues long. Trimming pared 6 bases from V and 5 bases from J, leaving 10 bases between. The CDR3: CASSIQVTGELFF. CDR3 nucleotide sequence: TGTGCCAGCAGCATTCAGGTGACCGGGGAGCTGTTTTTT.

CDR3 coding DNA: TGTGCCAGCAGCCAATCATCCGGGGGTGTTACTGAAGCTTTCTTT. Translated: CASSQSSGGVTEAFF. V is TRBV16 and J is TRBJ1-1; tentatively, D is TRBD1 (5 bases). Per the germline V gene, CDR1 is KGHSY and CDR2 is FQNENV. The CDR3 has 15 amino acids. The V and J ends lost 0 bases and 5 bases respectively, with 13 bases between them. The whole variable domain, remainder taken from reference TRBV16 and TRBJ1-1, is GEEVAQTPKHLVRGEGQKAKLYCAPIKGHSYVFWYQQVLKNEFKFLISFQNENVFDETGMPKERFSAKCLPNSPCSLEIQATKLEDSAVYFCASSQSSGGVTEAFFGQGTRLTVV.

The rearrangement joins TRBV18 to TRBJ2-7; D is undetermined. Trimming cost V 4 bases and J 2 bases, with 9 bases left between them. Looked up from germline, CDR1 is KGHSH and CDR2 is LQKENI. The CDR3 totals 13 residues. CDR3 residues: CASSRGPAYEQYF. In nucleotides, the CDR3 is TGTGCCAGCTCACGCGGCCCAGCCTACGAGCAGTACTTC.

The gene calls are TRBV2 and TRBJ2-2; 10 nucleotides align to TRBD2. The CDR3 runs 15 residues. Germline V gene sequence: CDR1 SNHLY, CDR2 FYNNEI. The V segment lost 7 bases and the J segment 2 bases; nucleotides outside the gene matches: 4. CDR3 sequence (DNA): TGTGCCAGCACCGGACTAGCGGCTAACACCGGGGAGCTGTTTTTT. Translated, it gives CASTGLAANTGELFF.

J is TRBJ1-1 and V is TRBV2, with a tentative D call TRBD1 (6 bases). In germline, CDR1 is SNHLY, CDR2 FYNNEI. The V end lost 6 bases, the J end lost 6 bases, and 17 bases lay between the germline ends. The CDR3 covers 14 residues. As DNA, the CDR3 is TGTGCCAGCAGCGGCCGGACAGCAGGCGCTGAAGCTTTCTTT. It is translated as CASSGRTAGAEAFF.

V is TRBV2 and J is TRBJ2-5; D uncertain. The ends were cut back, 2 bases at V and 8 bases at J, with 6 bases in the middle. Per the germline V gene, CDR1 is SNHLY and CDR2 is FYNNEI. CDR3 length: 11 amino acids. The CDR3, as DNA: TGTGCCAGCAGTGAAATGAGCACCCAGTACTTC. Protein product: CASSEMSTQYF.

This chain uses TRBV5-8 with TRBJ1-3; possibly TRBD1 for D (6 bases). Germline lookup yields CDR1 SGHTS and CDR2 YDEGEE. Between the trimmed V and J ends, which lost 4 bases and 0 bases, there was a span of 11 bases. CDR3 length equals 15 residues. CDR3 sequence reads: CASSGTGYSGNTIYF. DNA for the CDR3: TGTGCCAGCAGCGGAACAGGGTACTCTGGAAACACCATATATTTT.

The gene calls are TRBV19 and TRBJ2-3; TRBD1 matches at 9 bases. This CDR3 spans 15 amino acids. Germline lookup yields CDR1 LNHDA and CDR2 SQIVND (reference sequence). Trimming removed 5 bases from V and 6 bases from J; junction bases left unmatched: 9. In DNA form, the CDR3 reads TGTGCCAGTAGTGCCCGGGACAGGGAGTCCGATACGCAGTATTTT. This codes for CASSARDRESDTQYF.

The chain joins TRBV11-2 to TRBJ1-1; D is undetermined. The germline V and J ends were trimmed by 1 base and 5 bases, with 11 bases remaining between them. CDR3 length: 14 residues. Germline values: CDR1 SGHAT, CDR2 FQNNGV. The CDR3 region is CASSLGLGVTEAFF. DNA of the CDR3: TGTGCCAGCAGCTTAGGGTTGGGAGTGACTGAAGCTTTCTTT. Based on the CDR3 plus reference TRBV11-2 and TRBJ1-1, the full variable domain is EAGVAQSPRYKIIEKRQSVAFWCNPISGHATLYWYQQILGQGPKLLIQFQNNGVVDDSQLPKDRFSAERLKGVDSTLKIQPAKLEDSAVYLCASSLGLGVTEAFFGQGTRLTVV.

About this clone itself: The same CDR3 arises from other DNA sequences in this sample as well. The chain is built from TRBV12-3 or TRBV12-4 and TRBJ1-2; possible D gene TRBD1, 5 bases. The CDR3 runs to 13 residues. Trimming removed 3 bases from V and 3 bases from J, with 8 bases in between. Here the CDR3 DNA reads TGTGCCAGCAGTTTGGGGGGTGACTATGGCTACACCTTC. This codes for CASSLGGDYGYTF.

This sequence joins TRBV24-1 and TRBJ2-1; TRBD2 is a possible D gene (6 bases). The CDR3 has 13 residues. Trimming removed 9 bases at V and 8 bases at J, with 16 bases between. The germline V gene encodes CDR1 KGHDR and CDR2 SFDVKD. The CDR3 DNA reads as TGTGCCACCGCCCGGGACGGAGGGGATGAGCAGTTCTTC. This sequence encodes CATARDGGDEQFF.

The genes are TRBV7-9 and TRBJ2-2; the D gene is possibly TRBD2 (5 bases). Germline values: CDR1 SEHNR, CDR2 FQNEAQ (reference sequence). The V and J ends lost 8 bases and 7 bases respectively, with 17 bases between them. The CDR3 has 14 residues. This CDR3 is CASGTGNSGGELFF. The CDR3 nucleotides are TGTGCCAGCGGTACGGGAAACTCCGGCGGGGAGCTGTTTTTT. Complete variable domain (other parts from reference TRBV7-9 and TRBJ2-2): DTGVSQNPRHKITKRGQNVTFRCDPISEHNRLYWYRQTLGQGPEFLTYFQNEAQLEKSRLLSDRFSAERPKGSFSTLEIQRTEQGDSAMYLCASGTGNSGGELFFGEGSRLTVL.

This sequence joins TRBV6-4 and TRBJ1-1; a weak D match, TRBD1 (5 bases). Looked up from germline, CDR1 is MRHNA and CDR2 is SNTAGT. The CDR3 loop spans 11 amino acids. The V and J ends lost 6 bases and 5 bases respectively, with 7 bases between them. This chain's CDR3 is CASSQGTEAFF. CDR3 nucleotides: TGTGCCAGCAGCCAGGGTACTGAAGCTTTCTTT.

The chain has TRBV7-8 and TRBJ1-1, with TRBD1 as a possible D gene (6 bases). Germline V CDR1 and CDR2: SGHVS, FQNEAQ. The CDR3 spans 13 residues. Trimming left V 1 base short and J 10 bases short, with 13 bases between. The CDR3 sequence: CASSLVGGRGAFF. The CDR3 DNA sequence: TGTGCCAGCAGCTTAGTTGGGGGCAGGGGAGCTTTCTTT.

V usage is TRBV5-1 and J usage is TRBJ1-6; D gene unclear. Trimming cost V 3 bases and J 7 bases, with 11 bases left between them. CDR1 and CDR2 from the germline V gene are SGHRS and YFSETQ. CDR3 length: 14 amino acids. In DNA form, the CDR3 reads TGCGCCAGCAGCTACCGGGAAACAAATTCACCCCTCCACTTT. Its translation: CASSYRETNSPLHF.

V gene TRBV1 combines with J gene TRBJ2-1; TRBD2 is the table's D call and was not checked against the DNA. TRBV1 counts as a pseudogene. The length of the CDR3 is 17 residues. CDR3 in DNA: TGCACCACTCGCGGGGGCCCTAGGATCGGCTCCTACAATGAGCAGTTCTTC. Protein: CTTRGGPRIGSYNEQFF.

This clone appeared once. The gene calls are TRBV7-9 and TRBJ1-4; 7 bases line up with TRBD1. The CDR3 extends over 15 amino acids. CDR1 and CDR2 (germline): SEHNR, FQNEAQ (reference sequence). J gave up 2 bases and V 4 bases, and 4 bases lay outside the gene matches. The CDR3 region has the DNA TGTGCCAGCAGCTACCCAGGGGGGACTAATGAAAAACTGTTTTTT. Translation gives CASSYPGGTNEKLFF.

CDR3 nucleotide sequence: TGTGCCAGCAGCTCCGGGACATCAGCTTCACCCCTCCACTTT. Its translation: CASSSGTSASPLHF. The genes are TRBV11-3 and TRBJ1-6, with a possible D match to TRBD1 (6 bases). The CDR3 spans 14 residues. Germline values: CDR1 SGHNT, CDR2 YENEEA. Trimming took 4 bases from V and 9 from J, leaving 13 bases between them.

The V and J genes are TRBV4-1 and TRBJ2-1; 10 nucleotides line up with TRBD2. The CDR3 has 17 residues. After removal of 1 base from V and 2 bases from J, the junction contained 5 bases not matched to a gene. From germline, CDR1 is MGHRA and CDR2 YSYEKL. CDR3 bases: TGCGCCAGCAGCCAAGGGACTGGACTAGCGGCCTACAATGAGCAGTTCTTC. Its translation is CASSQGTGLAAYNEQFF.

This chain uses TRBV7-9 with TRBJ2-5; 10 nucleotides agree with TRBD1. CDR1 SEHNR and CDR2 FQNEAQ come from the germline V gene (reference sequence). This CDR3 is 14 amino acids long. V trimming: 5 bases; J trimming: 5 bases; junction bases outside the gene matches: 5. The CDR3 protein is CASSAGTGVETQYF. In nucleotides, the CDR3 is TGTGCCAGCAGCGCAGGGACAGGGGTGGAGACCCAGTACTTC.

This clone was picked up one time. The gene calls are TRBV2 and TRBJ2-5, with TRBD2 matching 12 bases. The J segment lost 2 bases and the V segment lost 8 bases, leaving 9 bases of the junction unmatched. The CDR3 is made up of 16 amino acids. Germline values: CDR1 SNHLY, CDR2 FYNNEI. CDR3 in DNA: TGTGCCAGCGGGAACTGGCTAGCGGGGGGGCAAGAGACCCAGTACTTC. Protein: CASGNWLAGGQETQYF.

This chain uses TRBV29-1 with TRBJ2-5; a weak D match, TRBD1 (5 bases). Between the trimmed V and J ends, which lost 7 bases and 5 bases, there was a span of 14 bases. From germline, CDR1 is SQVTM and CDR2 ANQGSEA. This CDR3 has 12 amino acids. CDR3: CSASGIQETQYF. In DNA, the CDR3 is TGCAGCGCGTCAGGGATACAGGAGACCCAGTACTTC.